This T cell receptor (beta chain) was sequenced for a study of Ad26.COV2.S vaccination and SARS-CoV-2 variants. Treatment specified: roughly 20 received Ad26.COV2.S at low or high dose, single or two shots; about 5 received placebo; per-sample allocation not given. Following the first vaccine or placebo injection, samples were taken on day 63. In its sample, this clone was seen a few times. Sequencing was performed with immunoSEQ multiplex PCR; in TCRdb, only in-frame clones are kept and a portion is missing. The sample carries around 500,000 clones, about 88% recorded once. Germline V lookup: CDR1 MDHEN, CDR2 SYDVKM. The V end was cut by 6 bases, the J end by 10 bases, with 16 bases between. This CDR3 contains 13 residues.

The TCR sequence derives from a person between 18 and 59 years old who received the Ad26.COV2.S COVID-19 vaccine or a placebo. This chain uses TRBV28 with TRBJ1-5; D perhaps matches TRBD1 (6 bases). Sequencing was performed on peripheral blood, taken in a trial of Ad26.COV2.S vaccine versus placebo. As DNA, the CDR3 is TGTGCCAGCAGCCCCAACCCAGGGGTTCCCCAGCATTTT. It encodes CASSPNPGVPQHF.